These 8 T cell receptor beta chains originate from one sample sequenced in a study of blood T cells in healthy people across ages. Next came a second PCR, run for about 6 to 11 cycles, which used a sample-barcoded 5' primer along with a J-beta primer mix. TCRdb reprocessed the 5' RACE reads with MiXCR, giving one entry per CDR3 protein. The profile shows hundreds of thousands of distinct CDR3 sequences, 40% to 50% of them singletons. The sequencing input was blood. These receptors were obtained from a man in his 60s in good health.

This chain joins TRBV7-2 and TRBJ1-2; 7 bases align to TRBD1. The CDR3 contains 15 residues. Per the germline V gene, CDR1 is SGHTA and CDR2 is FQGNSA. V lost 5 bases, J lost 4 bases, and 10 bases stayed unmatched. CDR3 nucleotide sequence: TGTGCCAGCAGCCCCCCGACAGGGATCATCTATGGCTACACCTTC. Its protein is CASSPPTGIIYGYTF.

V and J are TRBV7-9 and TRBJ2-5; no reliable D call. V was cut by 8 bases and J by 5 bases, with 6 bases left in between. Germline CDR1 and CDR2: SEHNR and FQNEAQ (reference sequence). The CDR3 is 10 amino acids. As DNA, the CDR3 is TGTGCCAGCTTCGGGGAGACCCAGTACTTC. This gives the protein CASFGETQYF.

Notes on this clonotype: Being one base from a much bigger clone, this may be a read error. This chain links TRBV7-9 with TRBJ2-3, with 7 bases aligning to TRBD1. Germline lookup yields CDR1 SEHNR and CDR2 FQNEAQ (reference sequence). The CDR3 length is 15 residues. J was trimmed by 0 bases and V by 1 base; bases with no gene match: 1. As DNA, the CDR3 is TGTGCCAGCAGCTTAGGCAGGGGGAGCACAGATACGCAGTATTTT. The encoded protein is CASSLGRGSTDTQYF.

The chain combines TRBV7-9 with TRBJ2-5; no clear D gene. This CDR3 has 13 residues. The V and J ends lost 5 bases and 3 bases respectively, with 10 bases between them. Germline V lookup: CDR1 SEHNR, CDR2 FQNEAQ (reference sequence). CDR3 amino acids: CASSPTNEETQYF. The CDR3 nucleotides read TGTGCCAGCAGCCCGACAAATGAAGAGACCCAGTACTTC. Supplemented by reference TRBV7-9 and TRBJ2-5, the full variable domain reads DTGVSQNPRHKITKRGQNVTFRCDPISEHNRLYWYRQTLGQGPEFLTYFQNEAQLEKSRLLSDRFSAERPKGSFSTLEIQRTEQGDSAMYLCASSPTNEETQYFGPGTRLLVL.

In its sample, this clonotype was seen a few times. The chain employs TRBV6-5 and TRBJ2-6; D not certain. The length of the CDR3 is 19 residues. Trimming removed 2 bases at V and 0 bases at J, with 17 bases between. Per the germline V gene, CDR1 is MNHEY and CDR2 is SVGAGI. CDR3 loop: CASSYPPAGRSSGANVLTF. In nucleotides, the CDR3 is TGTGCCAGCAGTTACCCCCCGGCAGGCCGAAGCTCTGGGGCCAACGTCCTGACTTTC.

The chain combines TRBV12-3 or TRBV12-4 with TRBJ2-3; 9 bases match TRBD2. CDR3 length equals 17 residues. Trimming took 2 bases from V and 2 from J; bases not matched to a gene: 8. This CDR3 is CASSLSSSGEFTDTQYF. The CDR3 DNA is TGTGCCAGCAGTTTATCGTCTAGCGGGGAATTCACAGATACGCAGTATTTT.

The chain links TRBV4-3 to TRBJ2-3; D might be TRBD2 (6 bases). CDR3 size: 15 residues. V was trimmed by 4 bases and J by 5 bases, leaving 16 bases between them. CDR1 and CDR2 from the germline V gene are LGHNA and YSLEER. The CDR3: CASSPGYGGIDTQYF. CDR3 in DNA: TGCGCCAGCAGCCCAGGGTACGGGGGTATAGATACGCAGTATTTT.

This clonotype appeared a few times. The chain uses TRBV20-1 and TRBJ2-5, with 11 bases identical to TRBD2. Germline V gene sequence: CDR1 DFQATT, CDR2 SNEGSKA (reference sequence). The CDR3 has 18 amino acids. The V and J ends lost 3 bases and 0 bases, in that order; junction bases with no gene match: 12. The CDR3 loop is CSARDLLAGALYQETQYF. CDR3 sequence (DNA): TGCAGTGCTAGGGATTTACTAGCGGGGGCCCTTTACCAAGAGACCCAGTACTTC.